This passage covers 14 T cell receptor beta chains from one sample sequenced in a study of shared T cell receptors in the human thymus. Assay: immunoSEQ multiplex PCR; the TCRdb copy retains only in-frame clones and omits some. The data hold approximately 760,000 clones, with around 85% observed a single time. The same sample was also studied in work on human thymus T cells.

What was sequenced was thymocytes. The source is a girl in the first two years of life with a congenital heart defect.

The chain is built from TRBV10-2 and TRBJ1-1; 10 bases match TRBD1. Germline trimming cut 5 bases from V and 0 bases from J; bases unmatched to any gene: 3. This CDR3 is 15 amino acids long. The germline V gene has CDR1 WSHSY and CDR2 SAAADI. The CDR3 coding sequence is TGCGCCAGCAGTCGGACAGGGGGAATGAACACTGAAGCTTTCTTT. Its translation is CASSRTGGMNTEAFF.

V and J are TRBV19 and TRBJ1-1; the D is unclear. The CDR3 covers 14 residues. Per the germline V gene, CDR1 is LNHDA and CDR2 is SQIVND (reference sequence). V was trimmed by 7 bases and J by 1 base, leaving 13 bases between them. CDR3 coding DNA: TGTGCCAGTACCCCTTTCCGAGAGAACACTGAAGCTTTCTTT. Its translation: CASTPFRENTEAFF.

The chain is built from TRBV5-6 and TRBJ1-2; tentatively, D is TRBD1 (6 bases). V was clipped by 4 bases and J by 2 bases, with 18 bases between them. The CDR3 loop spans 16 amino acids. Germline V gene lookup returns CDR1 SGHDT and CDR2 YYEEEE. The CDR3 bases are TGTGCCAGCAGCGCCAATTCCGGGACAACAAACTATGGCTACACCTTC. It encodes CASSANSGTTNYGYTF.

This chain links TRBV14 with TRBJ2-7, with 7 bases matching TRBD2. V trimming: 0 bases; J trimming: 12 bases; junction bases outside the gene matches: 14. Germline CDR1 and CDR2: SGHDN and FVKESK. CDR3 length equals 15 residues. CDR3 nucleotide sequence: TGTGCCAGCAGCCAAGATCTAGCGGATCCGGGTCGGTGGTACTTC. Translating gives CASSQDLADPGRWYF.

DNA of the CDR3: TGTGCCAGCAGCTTGAAAAAGGGGGCGACTGCAACTAATGAAAAACTGTTTTTT. Translated: CASSLKKGATATNEKLFF. The chain couples TRBV5-4 to TRBJ1-4, with 7 bases aligning to TRBD1. This CDR3 has 18 amino acids. V was pared by 1 base and J by 0 bases, with 9 bases of the junction left unmatched. Per the germline V gene, CDR1 is SGHNT and CDR2 is YYREEE (reference sequence).

The CDR3 loop is CASSLERGVTYEQYF. Written as DNA, the CDR3 is TGTGCCAGCAGCTTGGAGCGGGGGGTTACCTACGAGCAGTACTTC. The chain combines TRBV7-9 with TRBJ2-7, with 9 bases that match TRBD2. Looked up from germline, CDR1 is SEHNR and CDR2 is FQNEAQ (reference sequence). The CDR3 consists of 15 residues. V lost 3 bases and J lost 2; bases outside the gene matches: 5.

The chain uses TRBV2 and TRBJ2-1; D not resolved. Trimming stripped 3 bases from V and 6 bases from J, with 9 bases between. The CDR3 is 13 residues long. CDR1 is SNHLY and CDR2 is FYNNEI in the germline V gene. The CDR3 nucleotides read TGTGCCAGCAGTGACCCGCAGGTCAATGAGCAGTTCTTC. Encoded protein: CASSDPQVNEQFF.

This rearrangement joins TRBV4-3 to TRBJ2-7; possibly TRBD1 for D (5 bases). Trimming shortened V by 1 base and J by 5 bases, and 12 bases separated the two germline ends. In germline, CDR1 is LGHNA, CDR2 YSLEER. The CDR3 totals 14 residues. The CDR3 here is CASSQVRWGNEQYF. For the CDR3, the DNA is TGCGCCAGCAGCCAAGTAAGGTGGGGCAACGAGCAGTACTTC.

A note on this clone: One end of the junction is discordant with germline, which a read error may explain. The V call is TRBV5-6, the J call TRBJ1-6, with a tentative D call TRBD1 (5 bases). Looked up from germline, CDR1 is SGHDT and CDR2 is YYEEEE. This CDR3 has 15 amino acids. The chain's CDR3 is CASSLATGRNSPLQF. The CDR3 DNA sequence: TGTGCCAGCAGCTTGGCCACAGGCCGAAATTCACCCCTCCAATTT.

The J gene is TRBJ1-4, the V gene TRBV14, with 8 bases that match TRBD1. The CDR3 is made up of 16 amino acids. Unmatched junction bases numbered 4, after V lost 1 base and J lost 3 bases. Germline lookup yields CDR1 SGHDN and CDR2 FVKESK. DNA of the CDR3: TGTGCCAGCAGCCAAGGGACAGGGTACCCTAATGAAAAACTGTTTTTT. This translates into CASSQGTGYPNEKLFF.

This rearrangement joins TRBV2 to TRBJ2-4; the match to TRBD2 covers 9 bases. This CDR3 spans 19 amino acids. The germline V gene encodes CDR1 SNHLY and CDR2 FYNNEI. V shed 6 bases and J 6 bases; nucleotides not matched to a gene: 21. The CDR3 DNA is TGTGCCAGCAGCCTACCGGGTCGCGGGGGGGCCCAGGGGCTAAACATTCAGTACTTC. This translates into CASSLPGRGGAQGLNIQYF.

J is TRBJ1-1 and V is TRBV13; D call uncertain. The CDR3 extends over 13 amino acids. Germline CDR1 PRHDT, CDR2 FYEKMQ (reference sequence). Trimming removed 4 bases from V and 1 base from J, with 7 bases in between. The CDR3 DNA follows: TGTGCCAGCAGCTCCGGCGGGAACACTGAAGCTTTCTTT. Translated, it gives CASSSGGNTEAFF.

The CDR3 coding sequence is TGTGCCAGCAGTTACGGGCAGGGTAGCTACACCTTC. It codes for CASSYGQGSYTF. The rearrangement joins TRBV6-5 to TRBJ1-2; D perhaps matches TRBD1 (5 bases). The V and J ends lost 2 bases and 9 bases respectively, with 10 bases between them. Germline assignment: CDR1 MNHEY and CDR2 SVGAGI. The CDR3 contains 12 residues.

A remark on this clone: Other DNA sequences in this sample translate to the same CDR3. V gene TRBV20-1 combines with J gene TRBJ2-7, with TRBD2 matching 7 bases. J was trimmed by 3 bases and V by 6 bases; bases with no gene match: 2. This CDR3 region has 11 residues. CDR1 and CDR2 from the germline V gene are DFQATT and SNEGSKA (reference sequence). The CDR3: CSARGGYEQYF. The DNA of the CDR3 is TGCAGTGCCCGCGGGGGCTACGAGCAGTACTTC.